Shown below are 24 T cell receptor beta chains from a single sample sequenced in a study of cytomegalovirus exposure and HLA in healthy donors. The method was immunoSEQ multiplex PCR; TCRdb's version includes in-frame clones alone and lacks a portion of them. The data hold about 160,000 clones, with 85% to 90% observed a single time. Sequences were obtained from PBMCs. These receptor sequences come from a woman between 18 and 29 years old in good health and CMV-seropositive.

The chain employs TRBV10-3 and TRBJ2-2, with D maybe TRBD1 (6 bases). Germline CDR1 ENHRY, CDR2 SYGVKD. With 6 bases removed from V and 1 base from J, the gap between germline ends came to 9 bases. This CDR3 has 14 residues. CDR3 amino acids: CAISSGQNTGELFF. CDR3 in DNA: TGTGCCATCAGCTCGGGACAGAACACCGGGGAGCTGTTTTTT.

The J gene is TRBJ2-7, the V gene TRBV4-2; 9 nucleotides match TRBD1. The CDR3 is made up of 14 amino acids. CDR1 is LGHNA, CDR2 YNFKEQ, per germline. Trimming at V came to 1 base and at J to 6 bases, leaving 4 bases not matched to a gene. CDR3 amino acids: CASSQGDRESEQYF. As DNA, the CDR3 is TGTGCCAGCAGCCAAGGGGACAGGGAGAGCGAGCAGTACTTC.

The V gene is TRBV7-3, the J gene TRBJ2-3, with D maybe TRBD2 (6 bases). Trimming stripped 0 bases from V and 0 bases from J, with 10 bases between. Germline V CDR1 and CDR2: SGHTA, FQGTGA. The CDR3 totals 16 residues. The CDR3 sequence is CASSLTGTGSTDTQYF. CDR3 bases: TGTGCCAGCAGCTTAACGGGGACTGGCAGCACAGATACGCAGTATTTT.

The J gene is TRBJ2-5, the V gene TRBV10-2, with D tentatively TRBD1 (6 bases). Trimming shortened V by 5 bases and J by 2 bases, and 15 bases separated the two germline ends. The CDR3 runs 15 residues. Germline values: CDR1 WSHSY, CDR2 SAAADI. The CDR3 DNA reads TGCGCCAGCAGTCAGTTTGGACAGATTCAAGAGACCCAGTACTTC. It encodes CASSQFGQIQETQYF.

The V call is TRBV30, the J call TRBJ2-2, with TRBD1 as a possible D gene (6 bases). Germline loops: CDR1 GTSNPN, CDR2 SVGIG (reference sequence). CDR3 size: 16 residues. The V gene lost 0 bases and the J gene lost 8 bases, with 19 bases spanning the gap. The DNA of the CDR3 is TGTGCCTGGAGTGTCTTCCGCAGGGGCTTTAGGGGGGAGCTGTTTTTT. Protein sequence: CAWSVFRRGFRGELFF.

The CDR3 here is CASSQWAVTGFNEKLFF. In nucleotides, the CDR3 is TGCGCCAGCAGCCAATGGGCCGTGACAGGGTTTAATGAAAAACTGTTTTTT. The chain couples TRBV4-1 to TRBJ1-4, with 7 bases fitting TRBD1. J gave up 4 bases and V 2 bases, and 10 bases lay outside the gene matches. In germline, CDR1 is MGHRA, CDR2 YSYEKL. The CDR3 covers 17 residues.

This clone was seen once. DNA for the CDR3: TGTGCCAGCAGCTTAACAGGGTCGAGCAATCAGCCCCAGCATTTT. This translates into CASSLTGSSNQPQHF. The rearrangement links TRBV5-6 to TRBJ1-5, with D perhaps matching TRBD1 (6 bases). The V gene lost 2 bases and the J gene lost 1 base, with 10 bases spanning the gap. Germline V gene data show CDR1 as SGHDT and CDR2 as YYEEEE. This CDR3 has 15 amino acids.

The genes are TRBV6-6 and TRBJ2-1; D is possibly TRBD2 (6 bases). Between the trimmed V and J ends, which lost 7 bases and 4 bases, there was a span of 14 bases. This CDR3 region has 14 residues. Germline-derived CDR1 and CDR2 are MNHNY and SVGAGI (reference sequence). CDR3 loop: CASKTGDLYNEQFF. The CDR3 nucleotides read TGTGCCAGCAAAACGGGAGATCTATACAATGAGCAGTTCTTC.

This clone was detected once. The chain uses TRBV9 and TRBJ1-2; TRBD1 might be the D (5 bases). From germline, CDR1 is SGDLS and CDR2 YYNGEE. The V and J ends lost 7 bases and 8 bases respectively, with 21 bases between them. This CDR3 contains 14 residues. The CDR3 sequence: CASGRTGLSRGYTF. The CDR3 bases are TGTGCCAGCGGCCGTACAGGCCTCTCGCGGGGCTACACCTTC.

In its sample, this clone was seen once. This chain connects TRBV30 to TRBJ2-7; D might be TRBD2 (5 bases). Germline CDR1 GTSNPN, CDR2 SVGIG (reference sequence). The CDR3 totals 12 residues. V lost 4 bases and J lost 2, with 9 bases in between. DNA of the CDR3: TGTGCCTGGACCCTCGGGGCCTACGAGCAGTACTTC. Amino acids: CAWTLGAYEQYF.

CDR3 nucleotide sequence: TGTGCCAGTAGTATAGAGGGCAGGGCCCAGCATTTT. Encoded protein: CASSIEGRAQHF. The rearrangement uses TRBV19 and TRBJ1-5; D is possibly TRBD1 (5 bases). This CDR3 is 12 amino acids long. V was trimmed by 0 bases and J by 11 bases, leaving 8 bases between them. Germline V gene lookup returns CDR1 LNHDA and CDR2 SQIVND (reference sequence).

V usage is TRBV7-9 and J usage is TRBJ2-7; the D gene is possibly TRBD2 (6 bases). The CDR3 spans 13 residues. Germline assignment: CDR1 SEHNR and CDR2 FQNEAQ (reference sequence). The V end lost 3 bases, the J end lost 3 bases, and 9 bases lay between the germline ends. In nucleotides, the CDR3 is TGTGCCAGCAGCTTCCGGGAGAGCTACGAGCAGTACTTC. Translating gives CASSFRESYEQYF.

V gene TRBV10-1 combines with J gene TRBJ2-1, with 9 bases lining up with TRBD2. J lost 8 bases, V lost 5 bases, and 4 bases had no gene match. The CDR3 is 13 residues long. The V gene's germline CDR1 is WNHNN and CDR2 SYGVQD (reference sequence). The CDR3 DNA reads as TGCGCCAGCAGTTCCGGGACTAGCTATGAGCAGTTCTTC. This sequence encodes CASSSGTSYEQFF.

The rearrangement uses TRBV5-4 and TRBJ1-2; D not certain. Germline loops: CDR1 SGHNT, CDR2 YYREEE (reference sequence). There are 13 residues in the CDR3. Trimming removed 0 bases at V and 4 bases at J, with 7 bases between. The DNA of the CDR3 is TGTGCCAGCAGCTTGGCACAGCTCTATGGCTACACCTTC. Its translation: CASSLAQLYGYTF.

This clone was recorded a few times. The rearrangement joins TRBV30 to TRBJ1-1; 9 bases agree with TRBD1. Germline CDR1 is GTSNPN and CDR2 is SVGIG (reference sequence). The CDR3 covers 14 residues. J lost 3 bases, V lost 1 base, and 3 bases had no gene match. CDR3 in amino acids: CAWSARQGDTEAFF. The CDR3 DNA reads TGTGCCTGGAGTGCCCGACAGGGGGACACTGAAGCTTTCTTT.

The chain couples TRBV27 to TRBJ2-3; TRBD2 is a possible D gene (5 bases). The CDR3 runs 17 residues. The V end lost 7 bases, the J end lost 2 bases, and 22 bases lay between the germline ends. CDR1 and CDR2 from the germline V gene are MNHEY and SMNVEV (reference sequence). For the CDR3, the DNA is TGTGCCAGCAAACTCCTCGCACTAGGGCCTCCCACAGATACGCAGTATTTT. Its protein is CASKLLALGPPTDTQYF.

The chain links TRBV7-2 to TRBJ1-1; D is uncertain. The ends were cut back, 4 bases at V and 4 bases at J, with 10 bases in the middle. Germline V gene sequence: CDR1 SGHTA, CDR2 FQGNSA. The CDR3 loop spans 13 amino acids. DNA for the CDR3: TGTGCCAGCAGCTACGGGAAGGCCACTGAAGCTTTCTTT. Translating it yields CASSYGKATEAFF.

The chain carries TRBV6-1 and TRBJ1-2; D might be TRBD1 (5 bases). Germline V gene lookup returns CDR1 MNHNS and CDR2 SASEGT. V dropped 2 bases and J dropped 4 bases, with 14 bases sitting between them. The CDR3 is 15 residues long. The CDR3 nucleotides are TGTGCCAGCAGTGAACCAGGGAAAATAGTCTATGGCTACACCTTC. Translating gives CASSEPGKIVYGYTF.

The chain has TRBV7-2 and TRBJ2-7, with D perhaps TRBD1 (7 bases). The V end lost 3 bases, the J end lost 3 bases, and 15 bases lay between the germline ends. Per the germline V gene, CDR1 is SGHTA and CDR2 is FQGNSA. This CDR3 has 15 amino acids. The CDR3 sequence: CASSFVAQGGYEQYF. Here the CDR3 DNA reads TGTGCCAGCAGCTTTGTAGCCCAGGGGGGCTACGAGCAGTACTTC.

The chain employs TRBV19 and TRBJ2-7, with a weak D call TRBD1 (6 bases). Deletions cut 7 bases from V and 4 bases from J, with 14 bases between. This CDR3 is 13 amino acids long. Germline CDR1 LNHDA, CDR2 SQIVND (reference sequence). The CDR3, as DNA: TGTGCCAGTACCTCACAGGGCGTGTACGAGCAGTACTTC. Protein: CASTSQGVYEQYF.

The chain employs TRBV29-1 and TRBJ1-2; possibly TRBD1 for D (5 bases). Germline V CDR1 and CDR2: SQVTM, ANQGSEA. This CDR3 is built from 14 residues. V lost 4 bases and J 6 bases, leaving 18 bases between the germline ends. The CDR3 reads CSVVRGQGGNGYTF. In DNA, the CDR3 is TGCAGCGTTGTCCGTGGGCAGGGAGGAAATGGCTACACCTTC.

In its sample, this clone was seen a few times. The chain's CDR3 is CASRETPGSPQHF. The CDR3 bases are TGTGCCAGCAGAGAGACCCCAGGCTCGCCCCAGCATTTT. V gene TRBV6-5 combines with J gene TRBJ1-5, with D unresolved. Germline V gene lookup returns CDR1 MNHEY and CDR2 SVGAGI. Trimming took off 6 bases at V and 9 bases at J, with 15 bases between the two ends. This CDR3 contains 13 residues.

V is TRBV13 and J is TRBJ1-4; weak D call: TRBD1 (5 bases). From germline, CDR1 is PRHDT and CDR2 FYEKMQ (reference sequence). The CDR3 loop spans 15 amino acids. Trimming took 0 bases from V and 4 from J, leaving 9 bases between them. The chain's CDR3 is CASSLGTGGNEKLFF. The CDR3, as DNA: TGTGCCAGCAGCTTAGGGACCGGGGGTAATGAAAAACTGTTTTTT.

The chain links TRBV28 to TRBJ1-1, with TRBD1 matching 8 bases. CDR3 length: 13 amino acids. Germline V gene lookup returns CDR1 MDHEN and CDR2 SYDVKM. Unmatched junction bases numbered 2, after V lost 8 bases and J lost 0 bases. The CDR3, as DNA: TGTGCCAGCCGGACAGGGCTGAACACTGAAGCTTTCTTT. This gives the protein CASRTGLNTEAFF. The variable domain in full, completed from reference TRBV28 and TRBJ1-1, reads DVKVTQSSRYLVKRTGEKVFLECVQDMDHENMFWYRQDPGLGLRLIYFSYDVKMKEKGDIPEGYSVSREKKERFSLILESASTNQTSMYLCASRTGLNTEAFFGQGTRLTVV.